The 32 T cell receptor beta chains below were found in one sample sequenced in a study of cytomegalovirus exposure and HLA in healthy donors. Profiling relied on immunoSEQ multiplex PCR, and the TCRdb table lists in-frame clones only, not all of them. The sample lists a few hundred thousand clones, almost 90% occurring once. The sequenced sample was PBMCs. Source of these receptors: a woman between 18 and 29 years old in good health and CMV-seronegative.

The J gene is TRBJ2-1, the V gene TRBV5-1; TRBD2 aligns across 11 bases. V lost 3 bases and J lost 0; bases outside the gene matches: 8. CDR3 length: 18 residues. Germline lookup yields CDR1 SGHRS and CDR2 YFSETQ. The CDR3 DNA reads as TGCGCCAGCAGCTCCTTAGCGGGAGGGCCCAGCTCCTACAATGAGCAGTTCTTC. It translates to CASSSLAGGPSSYNEQFF.

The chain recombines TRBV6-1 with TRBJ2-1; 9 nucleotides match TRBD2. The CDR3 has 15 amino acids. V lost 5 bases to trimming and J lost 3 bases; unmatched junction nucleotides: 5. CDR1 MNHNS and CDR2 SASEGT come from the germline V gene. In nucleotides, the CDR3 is TGTGCCAGCAGTCCACTAGCGGGTGGCTACAATGAGCAGTTCTTC. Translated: CASSPLAGGYNEQFF.

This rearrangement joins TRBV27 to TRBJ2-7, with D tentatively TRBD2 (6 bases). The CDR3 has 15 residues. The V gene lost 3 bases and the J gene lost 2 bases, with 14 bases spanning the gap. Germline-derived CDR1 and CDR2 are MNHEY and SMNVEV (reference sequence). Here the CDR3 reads CASSFEGLGTYEQYF. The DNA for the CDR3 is TGTGCCAGCAGTTTTGAGGGACTGGGAACCTACGAGCAGTACTTC.

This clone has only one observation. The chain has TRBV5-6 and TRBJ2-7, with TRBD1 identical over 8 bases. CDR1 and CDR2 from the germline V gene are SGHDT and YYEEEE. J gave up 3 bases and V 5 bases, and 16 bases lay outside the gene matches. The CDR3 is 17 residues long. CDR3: CASSYFGSGQVLYEQYF. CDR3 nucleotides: TGTGCCAGCAGTTACTTCGGGTCGGGACAGGTCCTCTACGAGCAGTACTTC.

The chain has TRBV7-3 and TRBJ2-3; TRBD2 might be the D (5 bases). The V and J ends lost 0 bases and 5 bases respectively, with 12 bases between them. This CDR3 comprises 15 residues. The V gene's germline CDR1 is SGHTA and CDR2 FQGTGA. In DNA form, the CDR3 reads TGTGCCAGCAGCTTAACGCTCTTCGGGATAGATACGCAGTATTTT. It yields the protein CASSLTLFGIDTQYF.

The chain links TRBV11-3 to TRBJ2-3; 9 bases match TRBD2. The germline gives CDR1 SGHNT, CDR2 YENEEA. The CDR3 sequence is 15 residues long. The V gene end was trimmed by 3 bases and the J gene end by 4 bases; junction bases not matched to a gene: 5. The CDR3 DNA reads TGTGCCAGCAGCTTTGGGACTAGCCAGGCAGATACGCAGTATTTT. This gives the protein CASSFGTSQADTQYF.

Here the CDR3 DNA reads TGTGCCAGCAGTTTAGTTGGATTGGGACAGGATAAATATGGCTACACCTTC. This codes for CASSLVGLGQDKYGYTF. The chain couples TRBV28 to TRBJ1-2; TRBD1 matches at 8 bases. Germline V CDR1 and CDR2: MDHEN, SYDVKM. The CDR3 has 17 amino acids. With 2 bases clipped from V and 5 bases from J, the junction kept 13 bases outside the gene matches.

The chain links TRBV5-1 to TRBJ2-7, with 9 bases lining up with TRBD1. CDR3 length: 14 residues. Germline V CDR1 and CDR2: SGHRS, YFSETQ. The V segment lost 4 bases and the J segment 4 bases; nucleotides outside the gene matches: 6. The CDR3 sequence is CASSTGTGIYEQYF. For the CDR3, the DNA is TGCGCCAGCAGCACCGGGACAGGGATTTACGAGCAGTACTTC.

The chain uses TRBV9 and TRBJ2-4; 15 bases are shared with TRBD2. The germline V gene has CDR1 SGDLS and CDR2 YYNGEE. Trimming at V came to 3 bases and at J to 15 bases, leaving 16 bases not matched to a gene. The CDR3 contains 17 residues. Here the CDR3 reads CASSAEPGLAGGGVLYF. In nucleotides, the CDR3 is TGTGCCAGCAGCGCAGAACCGGGACTAGCGGGGGGCGGGGTTCTGTACTTC.

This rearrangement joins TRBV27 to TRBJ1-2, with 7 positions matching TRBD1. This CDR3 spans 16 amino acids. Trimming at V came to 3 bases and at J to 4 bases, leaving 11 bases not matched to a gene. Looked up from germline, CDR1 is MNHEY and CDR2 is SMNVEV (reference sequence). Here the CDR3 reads CASSFLQGRISYGYTF. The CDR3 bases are TGTGCCAGCAGTTTTTTACAGGGGCGAATTTCCTATGGCTACACCTTC.

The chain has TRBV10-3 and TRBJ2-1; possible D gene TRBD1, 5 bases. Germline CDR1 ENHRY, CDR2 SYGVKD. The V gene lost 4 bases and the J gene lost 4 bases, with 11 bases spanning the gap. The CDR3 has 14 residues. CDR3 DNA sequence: TGTGCCATCAGTGGACAGACGATTTACAATGAGCAGTTCTTC. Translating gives CAISGQTIYNEQFF.

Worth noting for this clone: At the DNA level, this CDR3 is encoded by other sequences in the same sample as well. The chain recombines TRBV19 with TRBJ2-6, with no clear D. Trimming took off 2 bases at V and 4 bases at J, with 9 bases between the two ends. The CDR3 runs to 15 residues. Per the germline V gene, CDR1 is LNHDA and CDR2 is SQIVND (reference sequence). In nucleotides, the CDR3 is TGTGCCAGTAGTATATCAGGTTCCGGGGCCAACGTCCTGACTTTC. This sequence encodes CASSISGSGANVLTF.

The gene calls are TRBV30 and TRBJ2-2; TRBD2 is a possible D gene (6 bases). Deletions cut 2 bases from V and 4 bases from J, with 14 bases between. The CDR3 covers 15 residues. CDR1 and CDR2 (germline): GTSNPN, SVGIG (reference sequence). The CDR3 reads CAWSPPSVVTGELFF. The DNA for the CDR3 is TGTGCCTGGAGTCCACCTAGCGTGGTCACCGGGGAGCTGTTTTTT.

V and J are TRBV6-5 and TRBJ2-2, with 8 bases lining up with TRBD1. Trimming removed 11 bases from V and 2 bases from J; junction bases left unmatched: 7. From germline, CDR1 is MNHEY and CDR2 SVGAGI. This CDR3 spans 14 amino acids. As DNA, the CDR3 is TGTGCCTGCGCAGGACAGGGTAACACCGGGGAGCTGTTTTTT. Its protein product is CACAGQGNTGELFF.

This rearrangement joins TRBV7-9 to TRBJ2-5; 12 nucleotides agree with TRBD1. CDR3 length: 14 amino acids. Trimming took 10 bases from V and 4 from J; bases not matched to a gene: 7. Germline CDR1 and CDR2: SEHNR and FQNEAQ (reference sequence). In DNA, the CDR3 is TGTGCCACCGCGGGACAGGGGGCAGGAGAGACCCAGTACTTC. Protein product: CATAGQGAGETQYF.

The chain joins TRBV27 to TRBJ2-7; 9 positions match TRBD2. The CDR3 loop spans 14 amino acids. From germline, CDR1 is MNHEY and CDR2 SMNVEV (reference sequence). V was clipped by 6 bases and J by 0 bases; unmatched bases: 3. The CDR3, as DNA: TGTGCCAGCAGAAATAGCGGGGGCTCCTACGAGCAGTACTTC. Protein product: CASRNSGGSYEQYF.

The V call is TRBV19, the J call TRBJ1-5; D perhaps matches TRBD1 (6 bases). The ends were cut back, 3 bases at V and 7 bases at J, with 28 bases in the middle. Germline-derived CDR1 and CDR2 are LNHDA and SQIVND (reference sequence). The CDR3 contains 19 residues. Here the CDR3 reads CASSIRRIRFGQQGQPQHF. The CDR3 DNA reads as TGTGCCAGTAGTATCCGACGTATTCGTTTTGGGCAGCAGGGGCAGCCCCAGCATTTT.

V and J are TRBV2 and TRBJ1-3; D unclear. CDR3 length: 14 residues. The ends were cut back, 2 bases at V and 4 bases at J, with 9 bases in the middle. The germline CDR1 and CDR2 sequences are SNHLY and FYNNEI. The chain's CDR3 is CASSEFRSGNTIYF. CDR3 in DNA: TGTGCCAGCAGTGAATTTAGATCGGGAAACACCATATATTTT.

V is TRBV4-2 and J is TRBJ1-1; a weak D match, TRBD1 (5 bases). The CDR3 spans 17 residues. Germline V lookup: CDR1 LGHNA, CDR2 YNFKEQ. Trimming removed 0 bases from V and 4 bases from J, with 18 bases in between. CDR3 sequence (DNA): TGTGCCAGCAGCCAAGATATTTACTCAGGGCTGGGCACTGAAGCTTTCTTT. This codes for CASSQDIYSGLGTEAFF.

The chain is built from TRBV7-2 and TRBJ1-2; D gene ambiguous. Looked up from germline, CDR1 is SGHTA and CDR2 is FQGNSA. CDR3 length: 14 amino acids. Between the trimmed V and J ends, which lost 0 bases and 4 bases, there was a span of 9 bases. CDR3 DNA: TGTGCCAGCAGCTTAGCGTACAGCGGCTATGGCTACACCTTC. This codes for CASSLAYSGYGYTF.

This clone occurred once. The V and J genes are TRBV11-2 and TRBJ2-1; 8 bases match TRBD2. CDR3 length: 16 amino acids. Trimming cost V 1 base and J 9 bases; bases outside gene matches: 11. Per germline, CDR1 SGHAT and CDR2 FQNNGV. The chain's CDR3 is CASSLGSGRASGEQFF. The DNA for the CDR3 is TGTGCCAGCAGCTTAGGATCCGGGAGGGCCTCGGGTGAGCAGTTCTTC.

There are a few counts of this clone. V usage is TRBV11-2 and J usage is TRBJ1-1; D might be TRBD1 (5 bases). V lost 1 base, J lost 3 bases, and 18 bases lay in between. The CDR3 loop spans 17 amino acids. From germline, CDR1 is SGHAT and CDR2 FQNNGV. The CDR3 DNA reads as TGTGCCAGCAGCTTAGGATTCAAGGGGCGAAGATACACTGAAGCTTTCTTT. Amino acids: CASSLGFKGRRYTEAFF.

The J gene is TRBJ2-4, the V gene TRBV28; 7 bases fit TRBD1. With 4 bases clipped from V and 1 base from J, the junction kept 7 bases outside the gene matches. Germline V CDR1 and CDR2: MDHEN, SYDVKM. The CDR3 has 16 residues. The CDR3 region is CASSSQGLGAKNIQYF. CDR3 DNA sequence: TGTGCCAGCAGTTCACAGGGGTTGGGGGCCAAAAACATTCAGTACTTC.

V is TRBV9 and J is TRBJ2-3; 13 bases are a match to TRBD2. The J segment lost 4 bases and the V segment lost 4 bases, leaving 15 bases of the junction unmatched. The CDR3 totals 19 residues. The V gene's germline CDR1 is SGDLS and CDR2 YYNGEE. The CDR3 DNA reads TGTGCCAGCAGCCGAGAACTAGCGGGAGGGCCATTTAGTCCAGATACGCAGTATTTT. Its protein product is CASSRELAGGPFSPDTQYF.

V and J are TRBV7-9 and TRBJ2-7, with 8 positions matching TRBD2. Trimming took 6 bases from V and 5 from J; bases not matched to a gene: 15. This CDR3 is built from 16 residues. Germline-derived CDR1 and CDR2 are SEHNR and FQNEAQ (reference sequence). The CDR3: CASSPDQEGLGDEQYF. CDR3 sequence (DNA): TGTGCCAGCAGTCCAGACCAAGAGGGACTAGGCGACGAGCAGTACTTC.

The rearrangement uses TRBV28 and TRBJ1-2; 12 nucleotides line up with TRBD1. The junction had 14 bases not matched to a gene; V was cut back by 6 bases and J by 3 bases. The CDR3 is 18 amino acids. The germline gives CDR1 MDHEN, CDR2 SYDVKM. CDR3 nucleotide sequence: TGTGCCAGCAGATCGCAAACGGGACAGGGGGCCTTCGACTATGGCTACACCTTC. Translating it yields CASRSQTGQGAFDYGYTF.

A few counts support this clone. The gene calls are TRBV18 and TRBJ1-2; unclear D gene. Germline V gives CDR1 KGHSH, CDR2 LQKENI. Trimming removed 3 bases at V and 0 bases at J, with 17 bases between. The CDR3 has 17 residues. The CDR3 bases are TGTGCCAGCTCACCTTCCCGGAGAGGAATCGCTAACTATGGCTACACCTTC. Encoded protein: CASSPSRRGIANYGYTF.

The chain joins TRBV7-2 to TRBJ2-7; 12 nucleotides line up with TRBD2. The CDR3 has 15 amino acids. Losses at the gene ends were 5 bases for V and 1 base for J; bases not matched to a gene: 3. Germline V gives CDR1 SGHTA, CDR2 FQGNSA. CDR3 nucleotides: TGTGCCAGCAGCACTAGCGGGGGGCTATCCTACGAGCAGTACTTC. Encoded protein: CASSTSGGLSYEQYF.

The CDR3, as DNA: TGTGCCAGTAGTATTTTTAAACAGCCCAATCAGCCCCAGCATTTT. This gives the protein CASSIFKQPNQPQHF. The V and J genes are TRBV19 and TRBJ1-5, with no clear D. Germline CDR1 LNHDA, CDR2 SQIVND (reference sequence). The CDR3 spans 15 residues. Trimming took 3 bases from V and 3 from J, leaving 12 bases between them. The full variable domain, in which reference TRBV19 and TRBJ1-5 provide the parts outside the CDR3, is DGGITQSPKYLFRKEGQNVTLSCEQNLNHDAMYWYRQDPGQGLRLIYYSQIVNDFQKGDIAEGYSVSREKKESFPLTVTSAQKNPTAFYLCASSIFKQPNQPQHFGDGTRLSIL.

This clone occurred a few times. The CDR3 sequence is CASSDGLLEQYF. As DNA, the CDR3 is TGTGCCAGCAGTGACGGGTTACTCGAGCAGTACTTC. The chain is built from TRBV25-1 and TRBJ2-7; D unclear. Germline CDR1 MGHDK, CDR2 SYGVNS. V lost 3 bases to trimming and J lost 6 bases, with 9 bases between them. The length of the CDR3 is 12 residues.

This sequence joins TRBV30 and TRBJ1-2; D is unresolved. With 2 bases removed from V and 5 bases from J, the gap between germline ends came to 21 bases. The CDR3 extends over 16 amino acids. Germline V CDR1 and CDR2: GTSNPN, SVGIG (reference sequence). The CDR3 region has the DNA TGTGCCTGGAGTCATAACCTAGGAGCAAAGGAGTATGGCTACACCTTC. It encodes CAWSHNLGAKEYGYTF.

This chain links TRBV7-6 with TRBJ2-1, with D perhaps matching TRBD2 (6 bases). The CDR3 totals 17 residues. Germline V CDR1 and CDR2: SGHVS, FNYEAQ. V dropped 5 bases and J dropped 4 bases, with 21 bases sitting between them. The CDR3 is CASSPRRLVTGYNEQFF. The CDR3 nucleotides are TGTGCCAGCAGCCCACGCCGACTAGTGACTGGGTACAATGAGCAGTTCTTC.